The 9 T cell receptor beta chains below all came from one sample that was sequenced in a study of CD8+CD57+ T cells in acquired aplastic anemia. Profiles of TCR beta VDJ and CDR3 were generated from a genomic DNA template. TCRdb passed the reads through MiXCR, listing each CDR3 protein once. This table has approximately 300,000 distinct CDR3 sequences, 56% appearing once. An expansion of CD8+CD57+ cells by flow cytometry had been shown in patients chosen for sequencing. Sequencing was carried out using sorted CD4+, CD8+, or CD8+CD57+ T cells (not recorded which) from PBMCs. The origin of the receptors is a human donor with aplastic anemia.

V is TRBV9 and J is TRBJ2-3; TRBD2 matches 13 bases. The CDR3 extends over 16 amino acids. V was pared by 2 bases and J by 6 bases, with 6 bases of the junction left unmatched. The germline gives CDR1 SGDLS, CDR2 YYNGEE. The CDR3 DNA follows: TGTGCCAGCAGCGTCGGACTAGCGGGAGTGATGGATACGCAGTATTTT. Translating gives CASSVGLAGVMDTQYF.

The chain employs TRBV5-1 and TRBJ1-1, with a possible D match to TRBD1 (5 bases). Per germline, CDR1 SGHRS and CDR2 YFSETQ. The CDR3 is made up of 15 amino acids. Trimming cost V 3 bases and J 1 base, with 13 bases left between them. This CDR3 reads CASSSDKRENTEAFF. For the CDR3, the DNA is TGCGCCAGCAGCTCGGACAAACGAGAGAACACTGAAGCTTTCTTT. Drawing the rest from reference TRBV5-1 and TRBJ1-1, the complete variable domain is KAGVTQTPRYLIKTRGQQVTLSCSPISGHRSVSWYQQTPGQGLQFLFEYFSETQRNKGNFPGRFSGRQFSNSRSEMNVSTLELGDSALYLCASSSDKRENTEAFFGQGTRLTVV.

This clonotype was counted many times. This sequence joins TRBV5-6 and TRBJ1-5, with D perhaps matching TRBD1 (6 bases). This CDR3 is built from 14 residues. V was cut by 4 bases and J by 3 bases, with 11 bases left in between. CDR1 is SGHDT and CDR2 is YYEEEE in the germline V gene. The CDR3 is CASSRGQYNQPQHF. CDR3 bases: TGTGCCAGCAGCCGCGGACAGTACAATCAGCCCCAGCATTTT.

The V and J genes are TRBV10-3 and TRBJ1-5; possibly TRBD1 for D (5 bases). This CDR3 is built from 14 residues. V was shortened by 8 bases and J by 3 bases, with 14 bases between the two germline ends. Germline assignment: CDR1 ENHRY and CDR2 SYGVKD. CDR3 protein: CAIGGVENNQPQHF. For the CDR3, the DNA is TGTGCCATCGGAGGGGTAGAGAACAATCAGCCCCAGCATTTT.

This clonotype was observed many times. The CDR3 DNA is TGTGCCAGCACCGCGTACCAAGAGACCCAGTACTTC. It encodes CASTAYQETQYF. The rearrangement links TRBV6-2 or TRBV6-3 to TRBJ2-5; D not certain. Germline lookup yields CDR1 MNHEY and CDR2 SVGEGT. The CDR3 sequence is 12 residues long. Trimming left V 7 bases short and J 0 bases short, with 6 bases between.

This clonotype was seen more than once but under ten times. The chain has TRBV20-1 and TRBJ2-3; 9 positions agree with TRBD2. The germline V gene encodes CDR1 DFQATT and CDR2 SNEGSKA (reference sequence). Losses at the gene ends were 2 bases for V and 6 bases for J; bases not matched to a gene: 6. This CDR3 region has 14 residues. CDR3 loop: CSARLAGVGDTQYF. The DNA for the CDR3 is TGCAGTGCTAGATTAGCGGGAGTTGGGGATACGCAGTATTTT.

In its sample, this clonotype was seen many times. The chain links TRBV3-1 to TRBJ2-7, with D possibly TRBD2 on 6 matching bases. Germline CDR1 reads LGHDT; CDR2 reads YNNKEL (reference sequence). This CDR3 is built from 15 residues. Trimming took 1 base from V and 3 from J, leaving 13 bases between them. This CDR3 is CASSQAYGGIYEQYF. Here the CDR3 DNA reads TGTGCCAGCAGCCAAGCTTATGGCGGGATCTACGAGCAGTACTTC.

This clonotype was detected ten times or more. The chain recombines TRBV3-1 with TRBJ1-1; possibly TRBD1 for D (5 bases). With 0 bases removed from V and 7 bases from J, the gap between germline ends came to 12 bases. Germline V gives CDR1 LGHDT, CDR2 YNNKEL (reference sequence). The CDR3 totals 14 residues. This chain's CDR3 is CASSQDDRSIEAFF. The CDR3 DNA reads as TGTGCCAGCAGCCAAGACGACAGATCAATTGAAGCTTTCTTT. The full variable domain, rest sourced from reference TRBV3-1 and TRBJ1-1, is DTAVSQTPKYLVTQMGNDKSIKCEQNLGHDTMYWYKQDSKKFLKIMFSYNNKELIINETVPNRFSPKSPDKAHLNLHINSLELGDSAVYFCASSQDDRSIEAFFGQGTRLTVV.

The chain employs TRBV29-1 and TRBJ1-2; possibly TRBD1 for D (5 bases). The CDR3 runs to 14 residues. V dropped 1 base and J dropped 3 bases, with 12 bases sitting between them. Germline CDR1 reads SQVTM; CDR2 reads ANQGSEA. Here the CDR3 reads CSVEGPGRDYGYTF. The CDR3 nucleotides read TGCAGCGTTGAAGGGCCAGGGCGGGACTATGGCTACACCTTC.